Detailed here is one T cell receptor beta chain. These data belong to a study of control samples from healthy donors and cancer patients. The CDR3 is 15 residues long. Germline CDR1 and CDR2: SGDLS and YYNGEE. The germline V and J ends were trimmed by 3 bases and 4 bases, with 16 bases remaining between them. The method was immunoSEQ multiplex PCR; TCRdb's version includes in-frame clones alone and lacks a portion of them. Of about 180,000 clones listed, around 90% are singletons. The V call is TRBV9, the J call TRBJ1-2, with D tentatively TRBD1 (5 bases). The sequence was collected from a woman between 50 and 59 years old in good health. The sequenced sample consisted of blood. The CDR3 DNA reads as TGTGCCAGCAGCGGGACACCGGGAGGGAGCTATGGCTACACCTTC. This translates into CASSGTPGGSYGYTF. The variable domain in full, with the rest retrieved from reference TRBV9 and TRBJ1-2, is DSGVTQTPKHLITATGQRVTLRCSPRSGDLSVYWYQQSLDQGLQFLIQYYNGEERAKGNILERFSAQQFPDLHSELNLSSLELGDSALYFCASSGTPGGSYGYTFGSGTRLTVV.